The 24 T cell receptor beta chains in this list originate from one sample, sequenced in a study of siplizumab effects on memory and regulatory T cells. Measured with immunoSEQ multiplex PCR; TCRdb has only the in-frame clones, and not every one. The table includes 120,000 or so clones, over 85% detected once. Material for sequencing was CD4+ T cells sorted from blood. Receptors were obtained from a human donor in good health.

The chain is built from TRBV28 and TRBJ1-2; a possible D gene is TRBD1 (5 bases). The CDR3 is made up of 13 amino acids. V lost 6 bases, J lost 7 bases, and 15 bases lay in between. The germline gives CDR1 MDHEN, CDR2 SYDVKM. The CDR3 loop is CASRGVAGSGYTF. CDR3 in DNA: TGTGCCAGCAGGGGGGTAGCAGGGAGTGGCTACACCTTC.

This chain joins TRBV2 and TRBJ2-1; TRBD1 matches at 9 bases. This CDR3 is built from 15 residues. V lost 7 bases, J lost 6 bases, and 10 bases stayed unmatched. Germline V gene lookup returns CDR1 SNHLY and CDR2 FYNNEI. In nucleotides, the CDR3 is TGTGCCAGCAATCCTGAACAGGGGGCCGGCAATGAGCAGTTCTTC. Its translation is CASNPEQGAGNEQFF.

Here the CDR3 DNA reads TGTGCCAGCATCACCCACGGGACAGAAGTTTTTAACTATGGCTACACCTTC. Its protein product is CASITHGTEVFNYGYTF. The chain links TRBV21-1 to TRBJ1-2; TRBD1 is the table's D call and was not checked against the DNA. TRBV21-1 is deemed a pseudogene. This CDR3 is built from 17 residues.

Only a few counts were recorded for this clone. Other DNA sequences within the sample encode an identical CDR3. The chain is built from TRBV7-2 and TRBJ2-1; D might be TRBD2 (5 bases). This CDR3 spans 12 amino acids. Germline V gives CDR1 SGHTA, CDR2 FQGNSA. Trimming took 7 bases from V and 7 from J, leaving 11 bases between them. The chain's CDR3 is CASTAGRNEQFF. DNA of the CDR3: TGTGCCAGCACCGCGGGCCGGAATGAGCAGTTCTTC.

This chain joins TRBV9 and TRBJ2-3; maybe TRBD2 (5 bases). CDR1 SGDLS and CDR2 YYNGEE come from the germline V gene. The CDR3 is 15 amino acids. V lost 1 base and J lost 1, with 10 bases in between. CDR3 sequence reads: CASSVRGFGTDTQYF. The CDR3 DNA reads as TGTGCCAGCAGCGTAAGAGGGTTTGGCACAGATACGCAGTATTTT. The variable domain in full, completed from reference TRBV9 and TRBJ2-3, reads DSGVTQTPKHLITATGQRVTLRCSPRSGDLSVYWYQQSLDQGLQFLIQYYNGEERAKGNILERFSAQQFPDLHSELNLSSLELGDSALYFCASSVRGFGTDTQYFGPGTRLTVL.

V gene TRBV11-2 combines with J gene TRBJ1-1; D remains unclear. Trimming pared 6 bases from V and 2 bases from J, leaving 13 bases between. The CDR3 has 14 residues. Germline CDR1 reads SGHAT; CDR2 reads FQNNGV. CDR3 DNA: TGTGCCAGCAGTCTGCTCGGCCGAAACACTGAAGCTTTCTTT. It codes for CASSLLGRNTEAFF. Using reference TRBV11-2 and TRBJ1-1 for the parts outside the CDR3, the full variable domain is EAGVAQSPRYKIIEKRQSVAFWCNPISGHATLYWYQQILGQGPKLLIQFQNNGVVDDSQLPKDRFSAERLKGVDSTLKIQPAKLEDSAVYLCASSLLGRNTEAFFGQGTRLTVV.

Only one count was recorded for this clone. The rearrangement uses TRBV6-1 and TRBJ2-7; TRBD1 is a possible D gene (6 bases). This CDR3 is built from 14 residues. Between the trimmed V and J ends, which lost 8 bases and 2 bases, there was a span of 16 bases. Germline V CDR1 and CDR2: MNHNS, SASEGT. The DNA of the CDR3 is TGTGCCAGCGAAGCAATGGCAGGGGCCTACGAGCAGTACTTC. It is translated as CASEAMAGAYEQYF.

The chain employs TRBV18 and TRBJ1-3, with D hard to call. CDR1 and CDR2 from the germline V gene are KGHSH and LQKENI. The CDR3 has 16 amino acids. Trimming shortened V by 2 bases and J by 1 base, and 12 bases separated the two germline ends. CDR3 sequence reads: CASSPTSGKSGNTIYF. CDR3 DNA sequence: TGTGCCAGCTCACCAACTAGCGGCAAATCTGGAAACACCATATATTTT.

This chain uses TRBV10-3 with TRBJ2-7, with D unresolved. CDR3 size: 15 residues. CDR1 is ENHRY and CDR2 is SYGVKD in the germline V gene. V lost 0 bases and J lost 3, with 12 bases in between. The CDR3 nucleotides read TGTGCCATCAGTGAGTCCCGAAAAACAAACTACGAGCAGTACTTC. It yields the protein CAISESRKTNYEQYF.

Concerning this clone: Within the sample, other DNA sequences also encode this same CDR3. CDR3 in DNA: TGTGCCAGCAGCTTAGCTAGGAACACTGAAGCTTTCTTT. It translates to CASSLARNTEAFF. The J gene is TRBJ1-1, the V gene TRBV11-1; no clear D. The CDR3 is 13 residues long. Between the trimmed V and J ends, which lost 0 bases and 1 base, there was a span of 3 bases. Germline loops: CDR1 SGHAT, CDR2 FQDESV (reference sequence).

V gene TRBV20-1 combines with J gene TRBJ2-3; D gene uncertain. The CDR3 length is 11 residues. Germline CDR1 is DFQATT and CDR2 is SNEGSKA (reference sequence). Trimming pared 7 bases from V and 1 base from J, leaving 6 bases between. This chain's CDR3 is CSVEGTDTQYF. The DNA of the CDR3 is TGCAGTGTTGAAGGCACAGATACGCAGTATTTT.

The J gene is TRBJ2-4, the V gene TRBV7-9, with 7 nucleotides matching TRBD2. Germline CDR1 is SEHNR and CDR2 is FQNEAQ (reference sequence). The J segment lost 3 bases and the V segment lost 1 base, leaving 9 bases of the junction unmatched. This CDR3 has 17 residues. CDR3 residues: CASSLGGGRGIKNIQYF. DNA for the CDR3: TGTGCCAGCAGCTTAGGAGGTGGGCGGGGGATCAAAAACATTCAGTACTTC.

The V call is TRBV19, the J call TRBJ1-1, with no clear D. Germline CDR1 and CDR2: LNHDA and SQIVND (reference sequence). This CDR3 has 13 amino acids. Trimming stripped 3 bases from V and 6 bases from J, with 11 bases between. The CDR3 DNA reads TGTGCCAGTAGTATGCAGGCGGCGTCTGAAGCTTTCTTT. Residues: CASSMQAASEAFF.

This chain links TRBV18 with TRBJ2-5, with 8 bases identical to TRBD1. Losses at the gene ends were 4 bases for V and 3 bases for J; bases not matched to a gene: 1. The V gene's germline CDR1 is KGHSH and CDR2 LQKENI. The CDR3 extends over 13 amino acids. For the CDR3, the DNA is TGTGCCAGCTCACTGGGACAGGAAGAGACCCAGTACTTC. Translation gives CASSLGQEETQYF.

This chain connects TRBV7-9 to TRBJ2-3; possible D gene TRBD2, 7 bases. Germline CDR1 and CDR2: SEHNR and FQNEAQ (reference sequence). Trimming cost V 2 bases and J 5 bases, with 14 bases left between them. The CDR3 length is 15 residues. DNA for the CDR3: TGTGCCAGCAGCTTATCCGGGGGGCGAATAGATACGCAGTATTTT. It encodes CASSLSGGRIDTQYF. Supplemented by reference TRBV7-9 and TRBJ2-3, the full variable domain reads DTGVSQNPRHKITKRGQNVTFRCDPISEHNRLYWYRQTLGQGPEFLTYFQNEAQLEKSRLLSDRFSAERPKGSFSTLEIQRTEQGDSAMYLCASSLSGGRIDTQYFGPGTRLTVL.

This clone was detected a few times. The V and J genes are TRBV2 and TRBJ2-7; TRBD2 is a possible D gene (5 bases). From germline, CDR1 is SNHLY and CDR2 FYNNEI. CDR3 length equals 14 residues. Trimming stripped 3 bases from V and 3 bases from J, with 12 bases between. This chain's CDR3 is CASSDRAGLYEQYF. The CDR3 coding sequence is TGTGCCAGCAGTGATCGGGCAGGACTCTACGAGCAGTACTTC.

The chain recombines TRBV7-9 with TRBJ2-5; D is perhaps TRBD2 (6 bases). The CDR3 length is 16 residues. From germline, CDR1 is SEHNR and CDR2 FQNEAQ (reference sequence). Trimming took off 1 base at V and 3 bases at J, with 15 bases between the two ends. The DNA of the CDR3 is TGTGCCAGCAGCTTAGGTAGGACGGGAGTCGAAGAGACCCAGTACTTC. This gives the protein CASSLGRTGVEETQYF.

The chain links TRBV19 to TRBJ1-1; possibly TRBD1 for D (5 bases). Germline assignment: CDR1 LNHDA and CDR2 SQIVND (reference sequence). V dropped 4 bases and J dropped 5 bases, with 17 bases sitting between them. The CDR3 consists of 15 residues. CDR3 nucleotides: TGTGCCAGTAGTAAATCAAGTACGGGGCAAACTGAAGCTTTCTTT. The encoded protein is CASSKSSTGQTEAFF.

The chain employs TRBV5-6 and TRBJ2-1; 7 nucleotides agree with TRBD2. Germline loops: CDR1 SGHDT, CDR2 YYEEEE. The V gene end was trimmed by 1 base and the J gene end by 3 bases; junction bases not matched to a gene: 10. The CDR3 contains 17 residues. CDR3 protein: CASSLLRGSYLYNEQFF. The CDR3 DNA sequence: TGTGCCAGCAGCTTGCTGCGGGGGTCCTACCTCTACAATGAGCAGTTCTTC.

The chain combines TRBV5-4 with TRBJ2-3; 8 nucleotides line up with TRBD2. J gave up 0 bases and V 3 bases, and 9 bases lay outside the gene matches. The V gene's germline CDR1 is SGHNT and CDR2 YYREEE (reference sequence). This CDR3 is built from 17 residues. The CDR3 DNA follows: TGTGCCAGCAGCTCCCTTGGCGGGAGGCCCAGCACAGATACGCAGTATTTT. Protein product: CASSSLGGRPSTDTQYF.

The chain recombines TRBV9 with TRBJ2-7; TRBD1 matches at 7 bases. The CDR3 has 15 amino acids. Germline assignment: CDR1 SGDLS and CDR2 YYNGEE. Trimming removed 0 bases from V and 2 bases from J; junction bases left unmatched: 5. This chain's CDR3 is CASSVATGQPYEQYF. The CDR3 coding sequence is TGTGCCAGCAGCGTAGCTACGGGACAGCCCTACGAGCAGTACTTC.

The rearrangement uses TRBV5-1 and TRBJ2-1; weak D call: TRBD2 (6 bases). The CDR3 is 17 amino acids. V was cut by 0 bases and J by 7 bases, with 20 bases left in between. Per germline, CDR1 SGHRS and CDR2 YFSETQ. The CDR3 is CASSLALDAGSGNEQFF. The CDR3 nucleotides read TGCGCCAGCAGCTTGGCCCTAGACGCCGGGAGTGGTAATGAGCAGTTCTTC.

This clone was seen just once. The V and J genes are TRBV19 and TRBJ1-3, with D possibly being TRBD1 (6 bases). Germline V gene sequence: CDR1 LNHDA, CDR2 SQIVND (reference sequence). V was trimmed by 3 bases and J by 3 bases, leaving 18 bases between them. The CDR3 spans 17 residues. The CDR3, as DNA: TGTGCCAGTAGTATCTTCGCTGGGACATCGGGTGGAAACACCATATATTTT. This encodes CASSIFAGTSGGNTIYF.

This chain joins TRBV6-6 and TRBJ2-6, with 7 nucleotides matching TRBD1. Trimming removed 6 bases from V and 0 bases from J; junction bases left unmatched: 5. The V gene's germline CDR1 is MNHNY and CDR2 SVGAGI (reference sequence). The CDR3 runs 16 residues. CDR3 nucleotide sequence: TGTGCCAGCAGGGAGACAGGGAACTCTGGGGCCAACGTCCTGACTTTC. Translation gives CASRETGNSGANVLTF.